These T cell receptor beta chains were read from a single sample in a study of blood T cells in healthy people across ages. MiXCR, run by TCRdb on the 5' RACE reads, gives a single entry per CDR3 protein. In the table there are hundreds of thousands of distinct CDR3 sequences, 49% of which are singletons. Source material: blood. The receptor source for this set is a woman in her fifties or sixties in good health. CDR3s include the opening cysteine and the closing phenylalanine or tryptophan. Each record gives: V gene, clone size, D gene, J gene, CDR3 protein, CDR3 DNA. D genes are given only for firm matches. Clone sizes are given selectively: once, few, many, or a class where the clone is expanded.

TRBV5-6	once	.	TRBJ2-1	CASSLTGSNLYNEQFF	TGTGCCAGCAGCTTAACAGGATCTAATCTTTACAATGAGCAGTTCTTC
TRBV9	.	.	TRBJ2-2	CASSPRPPNTGELFF	TGTGCCAGCAGCCCTCGACCGCCTAACACCGGGGAGCTGTTTTTT
TRBV28	.	TRBD1	TRBJ1-4	CATRTGGEKLFF	TGTGCCACCCGGACAGGGGGCGAAAAACTGTTTTTT
TRBV10-3	.	.	TRBJ2-7	CAISEELAHEQYF	TGTGCCATCAGTGAGGAGCTAGCCCACGAGCAGTACTTC
TRBV2	.	.	TRBJ2-6	CASSSTGYGANVLTF	TGTGCCAGCAGTTCCACAGGGTATGGGGCCAACGTCCTGACTTTC
TRBV7-2	.	TRBD2	TRBJ2-7	CASTGGTSGTYEQYF	TGTGCCAGCACCGGAGGGACTAGCGGGACCTACGAGCAGTACTTC
TRBV28	.	.	TRBJ2-1	CASSSNYFSYNEQFF	TGTGCCAGCAGTTCTAACTACTTCTCCTACAATGAGCAGTTCTTC
TRBV30	once	.	TRBJ2-7	CARLHHSGYEQYF	TGTGCCCGGCTACATCATAGCGGATACGAGCAGTACTTC
TRBV7-6	.	.	TRBJ1-2	CASSLDPTSYGYTF	TGTGCCAGCAGTTTAGACCCTACATCCTATGGCTACACCTTC
TRBV4-3	.	.	TRBJ2-5	CASSQGERARGDEQYF	TGCGCCAGCAGCCAAGGGGAAAGGGCGCGAGGGGATGAGCAGTACTTC
TRBV10-3	.	.	TRBJ2-5	CATGPQGGDETQYF	TGTGCCACCGGCCCACAGGGAGGTGATGAGACCCAGTACTTC
TRBV7-9	.	TRBD2	TRBJ2-5	CASSSTETAGGRETRYF	TGTGCCAGCAGCTCCACGGAAACAGCGGGAGGGCGGGAGACCCGGTACTTC
TRBV24-1	.	.	TRBJ1-4	CATSQGNEKLFF	TGTGCCACCAGTCAGGGTAATGAAAAACTGTTTTTT
TRBV25-1	few	.	TRBJ2-1	CASSEPDFSPSYNEQFF	TGTGCCAGCAGTGAACCCGACTTCTCGCCTTCCTACAATGAGCAGTTCTTC
TRBV20-1	.	TRBD2	TRBJ2-7	CSANRDYNEQYF	TGCAGTGCTAACCGGGACTACAATGAGCAGTACTTC
TRBV27	few	TRBD2	TRBJ2-7	CASSPGRGDEQYF	TGTGCCAGCAGCCCAGGGAGGGGCGACGAGCAGTACTTC
TRBV6-5	.	TRBD2	TRBJ2-1	CASRAGVAYNEQFF	TGTGCCAGCCGAGCGGGAGTGGCCTACAATGAGCAGTTCTTC
TRBV30	.	.	TRBJ2-7	CAWSSRGMYEQYF	TGTGCCTGGAGTTCCAGGGGTATGTACGAGCAGTACTTC
TRBV4-1	.	TRBD2	TRBJ2-5	CASSQATSGRGQETQYF	TGCGCCAGCAGCCAAGCGACTAGCGGGAGGGGACAAGAGACCCAGTACTTC
TRBV29-1	.	.	TRBJ1-1	CSVERTLMNTEAFF	TGCAGCGTTGAGAGAACACTCATGAACACTGAAGCTTTCTTT
TRBV7-3	.	.	TRBJ1-2	CASSLDRAMNGYTF	TGTGCCAGCAGCTTAGATCGGGCTATGAATGGCTACACCTTC
TRBV6-2/TRBV6-3	.	TRBD2	TRBJ2-3	CASSPQPSGSPDTQYF	TGTGCCAGCAGCCCACAGCCTAGCGGGAGCCCAGATACGCAGTATTTT
TRBV25-1	.	.	TRBJ1-2	CASTWGTYGYTF	TGTGCCAGCACGTGGGGGACCTATGGCTACACCTTC
TRBV5-5	.	.	TRBJ2-3	CASSLAPIVGDTQYF	TGTGCCAGCAGCTTGGCCCCCATAGTGGGAGATACGCAGTATTTT
TRBV20-1	.	.	TRBJ2-5	CSAPAGGETQYF	TGCAGTGCCCCTGCCGGGGGCGAGACCCAGTACTTC
TRBV6-5	few	TRBD1	TRBJ2-7	CASSYRIQGSYEQYF	TGTGCCAGCAGTTACCGAATACAGGGGTCCTACGAGCAGTACTTC
TRBV4-2	.	.	TRBJ2-5	CASSPNEAQETQYF	TGTGCCAGCAGCCCCAATGAGGCCCAAGAGACCCAGTACTTC
TRBV7-9	.	.	TRBJ2-7	CASSSGGGSYNEQYF	TGTGCCAGCAGCTCAGGAGGGGGGTCCTACAATGAGCAGTACTTC
TRBV7-6	.	.	TRBJ2-7	CASSSGQAGDYEQYF	TGTGCCAGCAGCTCTGGACAAGCCGGCGACTACGAGCAGTACTTC
TRBV5-4	.	TRBD2	TRBJ2-7	CASTHPAGGINEQYF	TGTGCCAGCACCCACCCAGCGGGAGGCATCAATGAGCAGTACTTC
TRBV20-1	few	.	TRBJ2-3	CSATRSGTDTQYF	TGCAGTGCTACCCGGAGCGGAACAGATACGCAGTATTTT
TRBV12-3/TRBV12-4	few	TRBD2	TRBJ2-2	CASRREGGTGELFF	TGTGCCAGCAGGCGGGAGGGAGGCACCGGGGAGCTGTTTTTT
TRBV25-1	few	TRBD1	TRBJ2-3	CASRIGQGGSTDTQYF	TGTGCCAGCAGAATAGGACAGGGGGGTAGCACAGATACGCAGTATTTT
TRBV12-3/TRBV12-4	once	TRBD2	TRBJ2-1	CASRSGGHSNEQFF	TGTGCCAGCAGGTCGGGAGGCCACTCAAATGAGCAGTTCTTC
TRBV5-1	.	.	TRBJ2-7	CAGSPGGMIRYEQYF	TGCGCCGGCAGCCCTGGGGGGATGATCCGCTACGAGCAGTACTTC
TRBV20-1	few	.	TRBJ2-1	CSAKSTRAYNEQFF	TGCAGTGCTAAATCGACTAGAGCCTACAATGAGCAGTTCTTC
TRBV10-3	.	.	TRBJ2-2	CAISEWTPTGELFF	TGTGCCATCAGTGAGTGGACTCCCACCGGGGAGCTGTTTTTT
TRBV29-1	few	.	TRBJ2-5	CSVEWNNEQYF	TGCAGCGTTGAGTGGAACAATGAGCAGTACTTC
TRBV7-9	once	.	TRBJ2-1	CASSSSVARQKNEQFF	TGTGCCAGCAGCTCCTCCGTGGCGCGCCAAAAGAATGAGCAGTTCTTC
TRBV29-1	.	.	TRBJ2-5	CSVHLHRDPETQYF	TGCAGCGTCCATCTCCACAGGGATCCAGAGACCCAGTACTTC
TRBV4-2	few	TRBD2	TRBJ2-7	CASSQDSGLAGGPGYEQYF	TGTGCCAGCAGCCAAGATTCCGGACTAGCGGGAGGGCCGGGATACGAGCAGTACTTC
TRBV7-2	many	TRBD2	TRBJ2-3	CASSLANSGGTYTQYF	TGTGCCAGCAGCTTAGCGAACAGCGGGGGCACGTATACGCAGTATTTT
TRBV7-2	few	.	TRBJ2-5	CASSYTRETQYF	TGTGCCAGCAGCTACACGCGGGAGACCCAGTACTTC
TRBV6-2/TRBV6-3	.	.	TRBJ1-1	CASSDSQNTEAFF	TGTGCCAGCAGTGACTCTCAGAACACTGAAGCTTTCTTT
TRBV5-1	.	TRBD1	TRBJ1-4	CASSFRTGPATNEKLFF	TGCGCCAGCAGCTTCCGGACAGGGCCTGCAACTAATGAAAAACTGTTTTTT
TRBV20-1	few	.	TRBJ2-5	CSARVNGRGQTQYF	TGCAGTGCTAGAGTTAACGGGAGGGGGCAGACCCAGTACTTC